The rows below give T cell receptor beta chains drawn from one sample of a study of T cells after yellow fever vaccination. TCRdb re-called the 5' RACE reads with MiXCR, one entry per CDR3 protein. The table has about 300,000 distinct CDR3 sequences, around 8.6% seen once. Sequenced material: CD4+ T cells sorted from PBMCs, taken 5 days after the yellow fever booster vaccination. Receptors were obtained from a man younger than 30 who received the YFV17D yellow fever vaccine. The CDR3 runs from the conserved cysteine through the conserved F or W. D genes are given only for firm matches. Size is omitted from some rows. Given values are once, few, many or a class for expanded clones.

clone size,J gene,V gene,D gene,CDR3 protein,CDR3 DNA
few,TRBJ2-3,TRBV28,TRBD1,CASSLRDRGWDTQYF,TGTGCCAGCAGTTTACGGGACAGGGGGTGGGATACGCAGTATTTT
.,TRBJ2-3,TRBV9,TRBD2,CASSAGGAGSTDTQYF,TGTGCCAGCAGCGCCGGGGGAGCGGGGAGCACAGATACGCAGTATTTT
many,TRBJ1-6,TRBV5-6,.,CASSLSNSPLHF,TGTGCCAGCAGCTTGTCCAATTCACCCCTCCACTTT
.,TRBJ1-1,TRBV18,TRBD1,CASSPRDRDTEAFF,TGTGCCAGCTCACCCCGGGACAGGGACACTGAAGCTTTCTTT
.,TRBJ2-1,TRBV20-1,TRBD1,CSANRPGQSYNEQFF,TGCAGTGCTAATCGGCCGGGACAGTCCTACAATGAGCAGTTCTTC
many,TRBJ1-4,TRBV4-3,.,CASSQDPPGLANEKLFF,TGCGCCAGCAGCCAAGATCCCCCGGGATTGGCTAATGAAAAACTGTTTTTT
few,TRBJ2-3,TRBV30,TRBD2,CAWNPRSGGTDTQYF,TGTGCCTGGAATCCCCGTAGCGGGGGCACAGATACGCAGTATTTT
.,TRBJ2-1,TRBV3-1,TRBD1,CASSQARVRDRGYNEQFF,TGTGCCAGCAGCCAAGCTCGTGTCCGGGACAGGGGTTACAATGAGCAGTTCTTC
few,TRBJ1-4,TRBV5-1,TRBD1,CASSFGQGITNEKLFF,TGCGCCAGCAGCTTCGGACAGGGGATTACTAATGAAAAACTGTTTTTT
.,TRBJ2-5,TRBV20-1,TRBD2,CSARNVAGAGETQYF,TGCAGTGCTAGAAACGTAGCGGGGGCGGGGGAGACCCAGTACTTC
.,TRBJ2-7,TRBV6-2/TRBV6-3,.,CASSYSPGLGGQQYF,TGTGCCAGCAGTTACTCGCCGGGACTCGGGGGCCAGCAGTACTTC
few,TRBJ1-2,TRBV27,.,CASRPLGGAQNYGYTF,TGTGCCAGCAGACCCCTGGGGGGCGCGCAGAACTATGGCTACACCTTC
few,TRBJ2-1,TRBV11-1,.,CASSQDSPLSNEQFF,TGTGCCAGCAGCCAGGACAGTCCTTTGTCCAATGAGCAGTTCTTC
few,TRBJ2-2,TRBV11-2,.,CASSSIMNTGELFF,TGTGCCAGCAGCTCCATTATGAACACCGGGGAGCTGTTTTTT
few,TRBJ1-1,TRBV7-2,.,CASSLTAGSSEAFF,TGTGCCAGCAGCCTGACCGCTGGAAGCAGTGAAGCTTTCTTT